The next 22 T cell receptor beta chains were all read from a single sample in a study of blood T cell repertoires in COVID-19. Here immunoSEQ multiplex PCR was the method, and the copy in TCRdb shows in-frame clones only, minus some. The sample lists about 410,000 clones; about 90% were seen once. Sequencing was performed on PBMCs or T cells enriched from blood (not recorded which). All receptors derive from a man between 18 and 29 years old who had recovered from COVID-19.

The rearrangement uses TRBV19 and TRBJ2-1; D is ambiguous. V shed 4 bases and J shed 3 bases, with 4 bases lying between them. This CDR3 is 12 amino acids long. Germline assignment: CDR1 LNHDA and CDR2 SQIVND (reference sequence). CDR3 amino acids: CASSTYYNEQFF. CDR3 nucleotides: TGTGCCAGTAGTACGTACTACAATGAGCAGTTCTTC. Full variable domain (rest looked up from reference TRBV19 and TRBJ2-1): DGGITQSPKYLFRKEGQNVTLSCEQNLNHDAMYWYRQDPGQGLRLIYYSQIVNDFQKGDIAEGYSVSREKKESFPLTVTSAQKNPTAFYLCASSTYYNEQFFGPGTRLTVL.

The rearrangement links TRBV2 to TRBJ1-6; 9 bases are a match to TRBD1. The junction had 10 bases not matched to a gene; V was cut back by 6 bases and J by 7 bases. The CDR3 consists of 16 residues. Germline V gene lookup returns CDR1 SNHLY and CDR2 FYNNEI. The CDR3 loop is CASSRGTGRQNSPLHF. DNA for the CDR3: TGTGCCAGCAGCCGAGGGACAGGGAGGCAGAATTCACCCCTCCACTTT.

The chain has TRBV6-2 or TRBV6-3 and TRBJ2-7; the match to TRBD2 covers 14 bases. The V gene's germline CDR1 is MNHEY and CDR2 SVGEGT. Trimming removed 5 bases from V and 10 bases from J; junction bases left unmatched: 7. The CDR3 loop spans 14 amino acids. The CDR3 bases are TGTGCCAGCAGTCCGGGACTAGCGGGGGTTGTTCAGTACTTC. Translation: CASSPGLAGVVQYF.

In its sample, this clone was seen once. This sequence joins TRBV19 and TRBJ2-7; D possibly corresponds to TRBD2 (5 bases). Germline loops: CDR1 LNHDA, CDR2 SQIVND (reference sequence). The CDR3 length is 14 residues. The V end was cut by 7 bases, the J end by 0 bases, with 13 bases between. The CDR3 here is CASTPHGVSYEQYF. In nucleotides, the CDR3 is TGTGCCAGTACCCCCCACGGGGTCTCCTACGAGCAGTACTTC.

V gene TRBV10-3 combines with J gene TRBJ2-1; 13 bases match TRBD2. J gave up 9 bases and V 3 bases, and 20 bases lay outside the gene matches. The CDR3 runs 20 residues. CDR1 ENHRY and CDR2 SYGVKD come from the germline V gene. CDR3 sequence (DNA): TGTGCCATCAGTGATGACGAGAAACTAGCGGGAGGGTATGGGGCAGGTGAGCAGTTCTTC. Translated: CAISDDEKLAGGYGAGEQFF.

The V gene is TRBV5-1, the J gene TRBJ2-1; 10 bases agree with TRBD2. This CDR3 comprises 16 residues. J gave up 5 bases and V 4 bases, and 9 bases lay outside the gene matches. Per the germline V gene, CDR1 is SGHRS and CDR2 is YFSETQ. The CDR3 DNA reads TGCGCCAGCAGCCCGGAGCCGGGACTAGCGAACAATGAGCAGTTCTTC. Translation gives CASSPEPGLANNEQFF.

The count of this clone is one. The V call is TRBV13, the J call TRBJ2-1; 9 bases line up with TRBD1. The CDR3 totals 17 residues. Germline V CDR1 and CDR2: PRHDT, FYEKMQ (reference sequence). Losses at the gene ends were 2 bases for V and 7 bases for J; bases not matched to a gene: 12. DNA for the CDR3: TGTGCCAGCAGCTTAAGCCCGGGACAGGGTCCCTCTAATGAGCAGTTCTTC. Translation: CASSLSPGQGPSNEQFF.

CDR3 protein: CASSQEGGTSRYGYTF. CDR3 coding DNA: TGTGCCAGCAGCCAAGAAGGCGGGACCTCACGATATGGCTACACCTTC. V gene TRBV3-1 (or the pseudogene TRBV3-2) combines with J gene TRBJ1-2, with D maybe TRBD1 (5 bases). This CDR3 is 16 amino acids long. V was pared by 0 bases and J by 5 bases, with 16 bases between. The germline CDR1 and CDR2 sequences are LGHDT and YNNKEL (reference sequence).

The chain recombines TRBV20-1 with TRBJ1-1, with a tentative D call TRBD1 (5 bases). V was clipped by 3 bases and J by 5 bases, with 19 bases between them. This CDR3 has 15 amino acids. Germline assignment: CDR1 DFQATT and CDR2 SNEGSKA (reference sequence). CDR3 sequence (DNA): TGCAGTGCTAGTAAAGCACAGGACCCTGAGACTGAAGCTTTCTTT. Protein: CSASKAQDPETEAFF.

The chain couples TRBV7-2 to TRBJ1-4, with 9 bases fitting TRBD1. The CDR3 loop spans 14 amino acids. The V and J ends lost 8 bases and 5 bases, in that order; junction bases with no gene match: 6. Germline V lookup: CDR1 SGHTA, CDR2 FQGNSA. This chain's CDR3 is CASRSGTGNEKLFF. CDR3 DNA: TGTGCCAGCCGTTCCGGGACAGGGAATGAAAAACTGTTTTTT.

This clone has a handful of counts. Here the CDR3 DNA reads TGTGCCAGTTCCGACAGGGGTGGGTATGGCTACACCTTC. This gives the protein CASSDRGGYGYTF. The V and J genes are TRBV19 and TRBJ1-2; 8 nucleotides agree with TRBD1. V lost 8 bases, J lost 5 bases, and 7 bases stayed unmatched. The germline gives CDR1 LNHDA, CDR2 SQIVND (reference sequence). This CDR3 has 13 amino acids.

The chain combines TRBV28 with TRBJ1-2, with 8 bases that match TRBD1. This CDR3 has 14 residues. CDR1 is MDHEN and CDR2 is SYDVKM in the germline V gene. Trimming at V came to 5 bases and at J to 5 bases, leaving 7 bases not matched to a gene. CDR3 region: CASSPGGAGYGYTF. The DNA of the CDR3 is TGTGCCAGCAGTCCAGGGGGCGCAGGATATGGCTACACCTTC.

V usage is TRBV7-5 and J usage is TRBJ2-7; the tabulated D call, TRBD1, remains unverified against the DNA. TRBV7-5 is a pseudogene locus. The CDR3 loop spans 15 amino acids. The CDR3 coding sequence is TGTGTCAGAAGCTTAGTAAGGGGTACAACCTACGAGCAGTACTTC. Protein product: CVRSLVRGTTYEQYF.

The chain carries TRBV28 and TRBJ1-2, with 8 positions matching TRBD1. Germline CDR1 is MDHEN and CDR2 is SYDVKM. The CDR3 runs to 14 residues. Trimming removed 2 bases from V and 5 bases from J; junction bases left unmatched: 4. This CDR3 reads CASSLRTGQYGYTF. CDR3 DNA sequence: TGTGCCAGCAGTTTAAGGACAGGGCAATATGGCTACACCTTC.

The chain recombines TRBV2 with TRBJ2-5; 9 nucleotides match TRBD1. J gave up 4 bases and V 6 bases, and 6 bases lay outside the gene matches. This CDR3 contains 14 residues. Germline CDR1 is SNHLY and CDR2 is FYNNEI. The CDR3 here is CASRGTGSRETQYF. CDR3 coding DNA: TGTGCCAGCAGGGGGACAGGGAGTCGAGAGACCCAGTACTTC.

As DNA, the CDR3 is TGTGCCAGCAGCCCCAGGGTCCTGGGGCATTACGATACGCAGTATTTT. Translating gives CASSPRVLGHYDTQYF. The V and J genes are TRBV9 and TRBJ2-3; TRBD1 might be the D (5 bases). V lost 4 bases and J lost 6, with 21 bases in between. There are 16 residues in the CDR3. The germline CDR1 and CDR2 sequences are SGDLS and YYNGEE.

The rearrangement uses TRBV13 and TRBJ1-4; D uncertain. CDR3 length equals 16 residues. Trimming pared 0 bases from V and 6 bases from J, leaving 14 bases between. Per germline, CDR1 PRHDT and CDR2 FYEKMQ (reference sequence). The CDR3 DNA follows: TGTGCCAGCAGCTTAGGGGCGGGGAGAAGTGATGAAAAACTGTTTTTT. The encoded protein is CASSLGAGRSDEKLFF.

The chain joins TRBV19 to TRBJ2-1; 11 bases align to TRBD2. Per the germline V gene, CDR1 is LNHDA and CDR2 is SQIVND (reference sequence). V trimming: 6 bases; J trimming: 4 bases; junction bases outside the gene matches: 2. The CDR3 runs to 14 residues. CDR3 in DNA: TGTGCCAGTAGAGGGACTAGCGGATACAATGAGCAGTTCTTC. Its translation is CASRGTSGYNEQFF.

V and J are TRBV28 and TRBJ1-2; D might be TRBD1 (5 bases). The CDR3 is 14 residues long. CDR1 is MDHEN, CDR2 SYDVKM, per germline. V was trimmed by 8 bases and J by 0 bases, leaving 13 bases between them. CDR3 bases: TGTGCCAGCCGGTGGGGCCAAGCTAACTATGGCTACACCTTC. This encodes CASRWGQANYGYTF.

The rearrangement joins TRBV3-1 (or the pseudogene TRBV3-2) to TRBJ2-7, with 11 positions matching TRBD2. This CDR3 has 16 amino acids. Trimming at V came to 4 bases and at J to 7 bases, leaving 12 bases not matched to a gene. Germline V gene lookup returns CDR1 LGHDT and CDR2 YNNKEL (reference sequence). The CDR3 DNA reads TGTGCCAGCAGCCGGGGGGCACTAGCGGGAGTTGAAGAGCAGTACTTC. Translating it yields CASSRGALAGVEEQYF.

The rearrangement joins TRBV5-1 to TRBJ2-2, with TRBD2 matching over 8 bases. Trimming at V came to 4 bases and at J to 5 bases, leaving 10 bases not matched to a gene. The V gene's germline CDR1 is SGHRS and CDR2 YFSETQ. This CDR3 is 16 amino acids long. CDR3 sequence: CASSPRTSHLTGELFF. The CDR3 region has the DNA TGCGCCAGCAGCCCGCGGACTAGCCACCTAACCGGGGAGCTGTTTTTT.

In the case of this clone: Other DNA sequences in the same sample also yield this CDR3. The gene calls are TRBV18 and TRBJ2-1; 7 bases align to TRBD2. CDR3 length: 12 residues. Trimming took 1 base from V and 9 from J; bases not matched to a gene: 0. CDR1 and CDR2 from the germline V gene are KGHSH and LQKENI. Here the CDR3 reads CASSPRGGEQFF. CDR3 in DNA: TGTGCCAGCTCACCACGGGGGGGTGAGCAGTTCTTC.